A selection of T cell receptor beta chains follows, all from one sample in a study of STAT5B mutations in CD4+ large granular lymphocyte leukemia. Using immunoSEQ multiplex PCR, the repertoire was profiled, and TCRdb retains in-frame clones only, with some absent. The data show about 24,000 clones, about 78% seen once. The sequenced sample was CD4+ T cells from blood buffy coats. The receptors were gathered from a human donor in good health. CDR3s include the opening cysteine and the closing phenylalanine or tryptophan. D genes are given only for firm matches. Expanded clones are given a class, and other clones once, few, many or no size at all.

TRBJ2-3 TRBV9 TRBD2 NA CASSLLAGATDTQYF TGTGCCAGCAGTTTACTAGCGGGGGCCACAGATACGCAGTATTTT
TRBJ2-6 TRBV11-1 TRBD1 NA CATSGQGSGANVLTF TGTGCCACTTCTGGACAGGGCTCTGGGGCCAACGTCCTGACTTTC
TRBJ1-1 TRBV15 NA NA CATSRGRSTEAFF TGTGCCACCAGCAGGGGTAGGAGCACTGAAGCTTTCTTT
TRBJ1-1 TRBV7-3 NA NA CASSLMVNTEAFF TGTGCCAGCAGCTTAATGGTAAACACTGAAGCTTTCTTT
TRBJ1-2 TRBV5-4 NA NA CASSPTGYGYTF TGTGCCAGCAGCCCGACAGGCTATGGCTACACCTTC
TRBJ2-7 TRBV18 TRBD2 NA CASSPSSGGSREQYF TGTGCCAGCTCACCCTCTAGCGGGGGTAGCCGCGAGCAGTACTTC
TRBJ2-5 TRBV10-3 TRBD1 NA CAISEPTYRGRAETQYF TGTGCCATCAGTGAACCTACTTACAGGGGGCGCGCAGAGACCCAGTACTTC
TRBJ2-7 TRBV7-2 NA NA CASSLVLVGARYEQYF TGTGCCAGCAGCTTAGTCTTGGTGGGGGCCCGATACGAGCAGTACTTC
TRBJ2-5 TRBV7-3 NA NA CASSLLQGRQETQYF TGTGCCAGCAGCTTACTACAGGGGAGGCAAGAGACCCAGTACTTC
TRBJ2-2 TRBV7-2 TRBD2 NA CASSWLGGVNGGELFF TGTGCCAGCAGCTGGCTGGGGGGGGTGAATGGCGGGGAGCTGTTTTTT
TRBJ1-1 TRBV29-1 NA few CSARTPRNTEAFF TGCAGCGCTCGGACACCCAGGAACACTGAAGCTTTCTTT
TRBJ2-7 TRBV11-3 NA once CASSLGAPGQGYEQYF TGTGCCAGCAGCTTAGGGGCCCCCGGGCAGGGGTACGAGCAGTACTTC
TRBJ2-7 TRBV7-8 TRBD1 NA CASSLALGTGSYEQYF TGTGCCAGCAGCTTAGCGCTCGGGACAGGCTCCTACGAGCAGTACTTC
TRBJ1-2 TRBV7-9 NA NA CASSLKGASGLGYGYTF TGTGCCAGCAGCTTAAAAGGAGCGTCGGGCCTCGGCTATGGCTACACCTTC
TRBJ1-3 TRBV6-1 NA NA CASFLRASGNTIYF TGTGCCAGCTTTCTTAGGGCATCTGGAAACACCATATATTTT
TRBJ2-2 TRBV19 TRBD1 NA CASGQGATRVTGELFF TGTGCCAGTGGACAGGGGGCTACCCGAGTCACCGGGGAGCTGTTTTTT
TRBJ2-3 TRBV4-2 TRBD2 NA CASSPRRPFSGGANTQYF TGTGCCAGCAGCCCCCGCCGACCCTTTAGCGGGGGGGCGAATACGCAGTATTTT
TRBJ2-3 TRBV5-1 TRBD2 NA CASSFSGGAPDTQYF TGCGCCAGCAGCTTTAGCGGGGGGGCCCCAGATACGCAGTATTTT